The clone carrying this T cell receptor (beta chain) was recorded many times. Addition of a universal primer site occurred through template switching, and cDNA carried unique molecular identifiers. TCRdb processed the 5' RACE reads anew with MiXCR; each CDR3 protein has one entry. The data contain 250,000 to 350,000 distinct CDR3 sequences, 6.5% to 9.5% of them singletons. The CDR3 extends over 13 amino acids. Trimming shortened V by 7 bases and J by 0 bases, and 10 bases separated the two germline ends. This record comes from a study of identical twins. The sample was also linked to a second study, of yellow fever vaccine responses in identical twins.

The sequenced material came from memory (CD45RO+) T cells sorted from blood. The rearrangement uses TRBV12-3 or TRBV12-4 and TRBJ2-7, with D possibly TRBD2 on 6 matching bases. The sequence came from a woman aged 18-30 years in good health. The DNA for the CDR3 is TGTGCCAGCATGGGAGGCCTCTCCTACGAGCAGTACTTC. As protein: CASMGGLSYEQYF.